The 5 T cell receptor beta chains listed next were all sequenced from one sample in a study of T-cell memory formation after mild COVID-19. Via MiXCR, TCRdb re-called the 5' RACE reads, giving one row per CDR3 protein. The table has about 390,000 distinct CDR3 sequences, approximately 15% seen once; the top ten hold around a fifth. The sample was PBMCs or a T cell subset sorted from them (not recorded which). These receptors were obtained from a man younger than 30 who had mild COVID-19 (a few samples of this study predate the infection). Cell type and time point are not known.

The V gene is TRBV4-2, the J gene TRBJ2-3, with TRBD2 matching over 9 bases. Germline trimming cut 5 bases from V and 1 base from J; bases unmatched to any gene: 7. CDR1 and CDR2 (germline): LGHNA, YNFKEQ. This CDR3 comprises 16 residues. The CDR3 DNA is TGTGCCAGCAGCGAGCGTTTAGCGGGGGGCACAGATACGCAGTATTTT. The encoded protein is CASSERLAGGTDTQYF.

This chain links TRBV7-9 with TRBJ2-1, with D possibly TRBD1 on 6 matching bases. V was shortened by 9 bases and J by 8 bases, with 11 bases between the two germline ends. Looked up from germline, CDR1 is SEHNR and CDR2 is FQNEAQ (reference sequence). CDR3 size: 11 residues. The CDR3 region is CARGQEDEQFF. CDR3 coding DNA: TGTGCCAGGGGACAAGAGGATGAGCAGTTCTTC. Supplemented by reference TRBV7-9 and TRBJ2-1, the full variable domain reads DTGVSQNPRHKITKRGQNVTFRCDPISEHNRLYWYRQTLGQGPEFLTYFQNEAQLEKSRLLSDRFSAERPKGSFSTLEIQRTEQGDSAMYLCARGQEDEQFFGPGTRLTVL.

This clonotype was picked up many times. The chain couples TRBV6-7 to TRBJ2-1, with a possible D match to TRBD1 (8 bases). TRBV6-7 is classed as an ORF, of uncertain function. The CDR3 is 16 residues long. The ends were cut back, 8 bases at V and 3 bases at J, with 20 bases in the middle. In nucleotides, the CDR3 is TGTGCCAGCCATAGGGGGGGCAGGGGGCTCTACAATGAGCAGTTCTTC. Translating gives CASHRGGRGLYNEQFF.

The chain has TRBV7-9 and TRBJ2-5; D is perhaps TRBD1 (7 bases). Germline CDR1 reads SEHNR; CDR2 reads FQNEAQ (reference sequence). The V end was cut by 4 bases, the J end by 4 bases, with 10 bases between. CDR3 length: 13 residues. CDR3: CASSSGGIETQYF. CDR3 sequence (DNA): TGTGCCAGCAGCTCAGGGGGGATAGAGACCCAGTACTTC. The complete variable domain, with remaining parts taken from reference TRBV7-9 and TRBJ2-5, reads DTGVSQNPRHKITKRGQNVTFRCDPISEHNRLYWYRQTLGQGPEFLTYFQNEAQLEKSRLLSDRFSAERPKGSFSTLEIQRTEQGDSAMYLCASSSGGIETQYFGPGTRLLVL.

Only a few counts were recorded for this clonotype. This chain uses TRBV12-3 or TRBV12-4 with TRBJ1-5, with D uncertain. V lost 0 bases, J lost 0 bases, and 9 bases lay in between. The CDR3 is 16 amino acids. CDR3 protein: CASSLALRYSNQPQHF. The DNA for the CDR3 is TGTGCCAGCAGTTTAGCGCTTCGGTATAGCAATCAGCCCCAGCATTTT.